This passage covers 27 T cell receptor beta chains from one sample sequenced in a study of blood T cell repertoires in COVID-19. Profiling relied on immunoSEQ multiplex PCR, and the TCRdb table lists in-frame clones only, not all of them. The profile shows roughly 80,000 clones, approximately 88% of them singletons. Sequenced sample: peripheral blood. These receptors all stem from a woman older than 75 with active or convalescent COVID-19.

This chain connects TRBV28 to TRBJ1-5, with 9 bases aligning to TRBD1. Unmatched junction bases numbered 9, after V lost 6 bases and J lost 3 bases. Germline loops: CDR1 MDHEN, CDR2 SYDVKM. This CDR3 has 16 amino acids. CDR3 in DNA: TGTGCCAGCAGCAACGGGGGACAGGGACCCAATCAGCCCCAGCATTTT. This codes for CASSNGGQGPNQPQHF.

The CDR3 DNA reads as TGTGCCAGCAGCCCAGGGGTTTCCGGGGGGTTTTACGAGCAGTACTTC. This codes for CASSPGVSGGFYEQYF. The chain couples TRBV5-5 to TRBJ2-7, with D perhaps TRBD2 (7 bases). The germline V and J ends were trimmed by 4 bases and 4 bases, with 21 bases remaining between them. This CDR3 contains 16 residues. Germline assignment: CDR1 SGHKS and CDR2 YYEKEE (reference sequence).

This chain joins TRBV11-1 and TRBJ2-1; 11 positions agree with TRBD2. This CDR3 region has 13 residues. V shed 3 bases, J shed 10 bases, and the junction held 2 bases outside the gene matches. Germline V lookup: CDR1 SGHAT, CDR2 FQDESV (reference sequence). This chain's CDR3 is CASSLPSGGEQFF. CDR3 DNA: TGTGCCAGCAGCTTGCCTAGCGGGGGGGAGCAGTTCTTC.

The chain has TRBV6-4 and TRBJ2-2, with D hard to call. The CDR3 is 16 residues long. Trimming stripped 3 bases from V and 0 bases from J, with 11 bases between. Germline values: CDR1 MRHNA, CDR2 SNTAGT. The CDR3 sequence is CASSEGTKTNTGELFF. CDR3 sequence (DNA): TGTGCCAGCAGTGAGGGTACTAAGACGAACACCGGGGAGCTGTTTTTT.

This clone is a singleton in its sample. The chain combines TRBV6-4 with TRBJ2-2; 8 positions match TRBD2. This CDR3 has 14 amino acids. Germline trimming cut 7 bases from V and 2 bases from J; bases unmatched to any gene: 3. Germline V gene sequence: CDR1 MRHNA, CDR2 SNTAGT. CDR3 in DNA: TGTGCCAGCACGAGCGGGAGCAACACCGGGGAGCTGTTTTTT. This encodes CASTSGSNTGELFF.

The chain is built from TRBV4-1 and TRBJ2-3; possibly TRBD2 for D (7 bases). Trimming took 1 base from V and 1 from J, leaving 18 bases between them. The CDR3 spans 18 residues. Germline assignment: CDR1 MGHRA and CDR2 YSYEKL. The CDR3 DNA reads TGCGCCAGCAGCCAAGGAGTAGTGGGGCGGGGGCGCACAGATACGCAGTATTTT. It translates to CASSQGVVGRGRTDTQYF.

This chain joins TRBV6-5 and TRBJ2-4, with 11 bases lining up with TRBD2. Trimming took 4 bases from V and 9 from J; bases not matched to a gene: 5. Germline lookup yields CDR1 MNHEY and CDR2 SVGAGI. This CDR3 has 14 residues. The CDR3 DNA follows: TGTGCCAGCAGTTTAACACTAGCGGGAGCCATTCAGTACTTC. The encoded protein is CASSLTLAGAIQYF.

This rearrangement joins TRBV19 to TRBJ2-3; the match to TRBD1 covers 11 bases. The length of the CDR3 is 14 residues. Trimming cost V 7 bases and J 4 bases; bases outside gene matches: 4. Germline CDR1 is LNHDA and CDR2 is SQIVND (reference sequence). The DNA for the CDR3 is TGTGCCAGTACCCCGGGACAGGGGGCAGATACGCAGTATTTT. Translation: CASTPGQGADTQYF. Complete variable domain (other parts from reference TRBV19 and TRBJ2-3): DGGITQSPKYLFRKEGQNVTLSCEQNLNHDAMYWYRQDPGQGLRLIYYSQIVNDFQKGDIAEGYSVSREKKESFPLTVTSAQKNPTAFYLCASTPGQGADTQYFGPGTRLTVL.

The V and J genes are TRBV5-5 and TRBJ2-7, with D perhaps TRBD2 (6 bases). The CDR3 covers 16 residues. Germline CDR1 SGHKS, CDR2 YYEKEE (reference sequence). V gave up 7 bases and J gave up 3 bases, with 23 bases separating them. This chain's CDR3 is CASGRGGLASLYEQYF. The CDR3, as DNA: TGTGCCAGCGGACGTGGCGGGCTAGCGAGCCTCTACGAGCAGTACTTC.

The chain couples TRBV5-4 to TRBJ1-5, with 8 nucleotides matching TRBD1. Germline assignment: CDR1 SGHNT and CDR2 YYREEE (reference sequence). The V and J ends lost 1 base and 0 bases, in that order; junction bases with no gene match: 3. The CDR3 covers 16 residues. CDR3 in DNA: TGTGCCAGCAGCTTGACAGGGGGGGCTAGCAATCAGCCCCAGCATTTT. The encoded protein is CASSLTGGASNQPQHF.

Here the CDR3 reads CASKPQAGGPYEQYF. For the CDR3, the DNA is TGTGCCAGCAAGCCCCAAGCGGGAGGGCCCTACGAGCAGTACTTC. This chain joins TRBV27 and TRBJ2-7; 10 nucleotides match TRBD2. This CDR3 region has 15 residues. CDR1 MNHEY and CDR2 SMNVEV come from the germline V gene (reference sequence). The junction had 8 bases not matched to a gene; V was cut back by 7 bases and J by 2 bases.

V usage is TRBV27 and J usage is TRBJ1-1; unclear D gene. V was cut by 6 bases and J by 5 bases, with 16 bases left in between. The CDR3 consists of 14 residues. Germline CDR1 and CDR2: MNHEY and SMNVEV (reference sequence). CDR3 sequence reads: CASRLLDLGTEAFF. The CDR3, as DNA: TGTGCCAGCAGGTTACTGGACTTGGGGACTGAAGCTTTCTTT.

CDR3 DNA sequence: TGTGCCAGCAGTGAAAGGGCAGGGGCTATCTATGGCTACACCTTC. Protein sequence: CASSERAGAIYGYTF. This rearrangement joins TRBV6-1 to TRBJ1-2; D is possibly TRBD1 (6 bases). Germline V gene data show CDR1 as MNHNS and CDR2 as SASEGT. The V end was cut by 2 bases, the J end by 4 bases, with 14 bases between. The CDR3 is made up of 15 amino acids.

This rearrangement joins TRBV27 to TRBJ2-7, with TRBD1 as a possible D gene (6 bases). Germline CDR1 MNHEY, CDR2 SMNVEV (reference sequence). Trimming pared 5 bases from V and 2 bases from J, leaving 16 bases between. CDR3 length: 15 amino acids. The CDR3 DNA follows: TGTGCCAGCAGTATCGGGACACGCCCCACCTACGAGCAGTACTTC. This encodes CASSIGTRPTYEQYF.

The chain links TRBV2 to TRBJ2-2, with 9 nucleotides matching TRBD1. Germline V gene lookup returns CDR1 SNHLY and CDR2 FYNNEI. J was trimmed by 3 bases and V by 4 bases; bases with no gene match: 6. The CDR3 length is 16 residues. The CDR3 spells CASSATGGADTGELFF. For the CDR3, the DNA is TGTGCCAGCAGTGCCACAGGGGGCGCGGACACCGGGGAGCTGTTTTTT.

V usage is TRBV21-1 and J usage is TRBJ2-3; the D segment call TRBD1 is taken from the table without a DNA check. TRBV21-1 is flagged as a pseudogene. CDR3 length: 14 amino acids. CDR3 residues: CASSTRGSLDTQYF. In nucleotides, the CDR3 is TGTGCCAGCAGCACCAGGGGGTCGCTAGATACGCAGTATTTT.

The chain uses TRBV6-5 and TRBJ2-4; unclear D gene. The CDR3 sequence is 15 residues long. Deletions cut 6 bases from V and 0 bases from J, with 12 bases between. CDR1 and CDR2 (germline): MNHEY, SVGAGI. CDR3 region: CASSGVKLAKNIQYF. The CDR3 DNA reads TGTGCCAGCAGCGGAGTAAAACTAGCCAAAAACATTCAGTACTTC.

This clone was counted once. The chain employs TRBV3-1 (or the pseudogene TRBV3-2) and TRBJ2-5, with D possibly TRBD2 on 5 matching bases. CDR3 length: 16 residues. CDR1 and CDR2 (germline): LGHDT, YNNKEL (reference sequence). With 0 bases removed from V and 2 bases from J, the gap between germline ends came to 13 bases. The CDR3 loop is CASSQDQISAQETQYF. The CDR3 nucleotides are TGTGCCAGCAGCCAAGATCAGATTAGCGCACAAGAGACCCAGTACTTC.

The V and J genes are TRBV11-2 and TRBJ2-3; 7 bases fit TRBD2. There are 15 residues in the CDR3. CDR1 and CDR2 from the germline V gene are SGHAT and FQNNGV. V lost 2 bases to trimming and J lost 2 bases; unmatched junction nucleotides: 4. The CDR3 region has the DNA TGTGCCAGCAGCTTAACCCAGCGGGACACAGATACGCAGTATTTT. Its protein product is CASSLTQRDTDTQYF.

About this clone itself: The junction shows a germline mismatch at one end, possibly a read error. The chain carries TRBV9 and TRBJ2-3, with TRBD2 matching 7 bases. Germline CDR1 is SGDLS and CDR2 is YYNGEE. This CDR3 has 14 amino acids. The CDR3 loop is CASSSPTSTGTQYF. The CDR3 region has the DNA TGTGCCAGCAGCTCCCCGACTAGCACAGGTACGCAGTATTTT.

This clone has ten or more counts. The J gene is TRBJ1-2, the V gene TRBV4-3; D may be TRBD1 (5 bases). V lost 0 bases to trimming and J lost 8 bases, with 16 bases between them. Germline V gene data show CDR1 as LGHNA and CDR2 as YSLEER. The CDR3 has 15 amino acids. The CDR3 is CASSQDHNSRGGYTF. The CDR3, as DNA: TGCGCCAGCAGCCAAGATCATAACAGTAGGGGCGGCTACACCTTC.

J is TRBJ2-7 and V is TRBV5-5; 7 nucleotides align to TRBD1. The germline CDR1 and CDR2 sequences are SGHKS and YYEKEE (reference sequence). The CDR3 is made up of 17 amino acids. Unmatched junction bases numbered 13, after V lost 0 bases and J lost 4 bases. The CDR3 here is CASSLALVQGSGYEQYF. The CDR3 DNA is TGTGCCAGCAGCTTGGCTTTGGTACAGGGGAGTGGGTACGAGCAGTACTTC.

V gene TRBV2 combines with J gene TRBJ2-2, with D possibly TRBD1 on 5 matching bases. The germline gives CDR1 SNHLY, CDR2 FYNNEI. CDR3 length: 14 amino acids. V gave up 6 bases and J gave up 3 bases, with 11 bases separating them. The CDR3 is CASRDIADTGELFF. The CDR3 bases are TGTGCCAGCAGGGACATCGCTGACACCGGGGAGCTGTTTTTT.

In this sample, this clone turned up once. The genes are TRBV6-2 or TRBV6-3 and TRBJ1-1; TRBD1 might be the D (5 bases). V gave up 6 bases and J gave up 5 bases, with 25 bases separating them. Germline values: CDR1 MNHEY, CDR2 SVGEGT. The CDR3 is made up of 17 amino acids. CDR3 sequence reads: CASSVSVSAGMGTEAFF. CDR3 nucleotide sequence: TGTGCCAGCAGCGTGTCCGTGTCGGCAGGGATGGGGACTGAAGCTTTCTTT.

The chain joins TRBV5-6 to TRBJ2-6, with D tentatively TRBD2 (7 bases). The CDR3 is 17 residues long. Trimming stripped 7 bases from V and 3 bases from J, with 20 bases between. Germline V gene lookup returns CDR1 SGHDT and CDR2 YYEEEE. The chain's CDR3 is CASSYRGAFIGANVLTF. The DNA for the CDR3 is TGTGCCAGCTCTTACCGGGGGGCCTTTATTGGGGCCAACGTCCTGACTTTC.

The genes are TRBV18 and TRBJ1-6; 9 bases fit TRBD1. Germline loops: CDR1 KGHSH, CDR2 LQKENI. The CDR3 length is 15 residues. J lost 5 bases, V lost 5 bases, and 4 bases had no gene match. The CDR3: CASSTGGGNNSPLHF. CDR3 sequence (DNA): TGTGCCAGCTCAACAGGGGGCGGGAATAATTCACCCCTCCACTTT.

This clone was counted a few times. This chain joins TRBV7-9 and TRBJ2-5; 9 bases line up with TRBD2. This CDR3 region has 15 residues. Trimming took 6 bases from V and 5 from J; bases not matched to a gene: 10. The germline V gene encodes CDR1 SEHNR and CDR2 FQNEAQ (reference sequence). The DNA of the CDR3 is TGTGCCAGCAGTAAAGCGGGGGGCGAATATGAGACCCAGTACTTC. Its protein is CASSKAGGEYETQYF.